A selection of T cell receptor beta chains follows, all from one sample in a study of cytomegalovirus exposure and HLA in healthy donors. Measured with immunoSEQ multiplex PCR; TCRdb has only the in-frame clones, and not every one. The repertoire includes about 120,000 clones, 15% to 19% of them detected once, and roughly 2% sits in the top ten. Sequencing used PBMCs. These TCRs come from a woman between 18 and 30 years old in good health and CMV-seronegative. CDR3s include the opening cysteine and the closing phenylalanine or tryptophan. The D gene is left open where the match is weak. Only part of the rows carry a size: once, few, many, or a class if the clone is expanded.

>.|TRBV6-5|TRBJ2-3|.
CASSEQGRTDTQYF
TGTGCCAGCAGTGAACAGGGTAGAACAGATACGCAGTATTTT
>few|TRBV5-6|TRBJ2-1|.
CASSLQEDNYNEQFF
TGTGCCAGCAGCTTACAAGAGGACAACTACAATGAGCAGTTCTTC
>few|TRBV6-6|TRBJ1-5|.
CASSATGNQPQHF
TGTGCCAGCAGCGCGACAGGTAATCAGCCCCAGCATTTT
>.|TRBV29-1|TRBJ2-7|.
CSVQGQSVEQYF
TGCAGCGTTCAGGGCCAGAGCGTCGAGCAGTACTTC
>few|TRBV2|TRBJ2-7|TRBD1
CASTRDSPREQYF
TGTGCCAGCACCCGGGACAGCCCAAGGGAGCAGTACTTC
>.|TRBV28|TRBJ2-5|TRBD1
CASRSGQGEETQYF
TGTGCCAGCAGGTCGGGACAGGGGGAAGAGACCCAGTACTTC
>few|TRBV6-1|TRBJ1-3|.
CASRLTGNTIYF
TGTGCCAGCAGACTTACTGGAAACACCATATATTTT
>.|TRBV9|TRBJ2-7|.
CASSPGTDLGGDEQYF
TGTGCCAGCAGCCCGGGGACAGACCTGGGAGGAGACGAGCAGTACTTC
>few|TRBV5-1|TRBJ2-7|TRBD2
CASSLGTSGNYEQYF
TGCGCCAGCAGCTTGGGGACTAGCGGGAACTACGAGCAGTACTTC
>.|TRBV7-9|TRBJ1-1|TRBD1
CASSSQGGGITEAFF
TGTGCCAGCAGCTCCCAGGGGGGTGGCATCACTGAAGCTTTCTTT
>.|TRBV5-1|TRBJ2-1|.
CASSGQQGFPANEQFF
TGCGCCAGCAGCGGTCAACAGGGTTTTCCGGCTAATGAGCAGTTCTTC
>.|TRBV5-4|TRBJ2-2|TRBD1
CASSLGGGDTGELFF
TGTGCCAGCAGCTTAGGGGGCGGCGACACCGGGGAGCTGTTTTTT
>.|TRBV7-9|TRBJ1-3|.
CASSSDSSSGNTIYF
TGTGCCAGCAGCTCTGACAGTTCTTCTGGAAACACCATATATTTT
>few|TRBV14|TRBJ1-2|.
CASSQDGLRGSGYTF
TGTGCCAGCAGCCAAGACGGACTACGGGGGAGCGGCTACACCTTC
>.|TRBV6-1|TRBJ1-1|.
CASSVWTANTEAFF
TGTGCCAGCAGTGTATGGACAGCGAACACTGAAGCTTTCTTT
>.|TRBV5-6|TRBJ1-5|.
CASNSNRDLHQPQHF
TGTGCCAGCAACTCTAACAGGGACCTACATCAGCCCCAGCATTTT
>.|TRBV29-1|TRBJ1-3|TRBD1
CSVGRQGGNTIYF
TGCAGCGTGGGAAGACAGGGCGGAAACACCATATATTTT
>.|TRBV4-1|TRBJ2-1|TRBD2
CASSQDGTTNYNEQFF
TGCGCCAGCAGCCAAGATGGGACTACCAACTACAATGAGCAGTTCTTC
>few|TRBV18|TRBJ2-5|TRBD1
CASSRMDRGRETQYF
TGTGCCAGCTCACGGATGGACAGGGGGCGAGAGACCCAGTACTTC
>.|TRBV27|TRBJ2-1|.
CASSRGGPYNEQFF
TGTGCCAGCAGTAGGGGGGGACCCTACAATGAGCAGTTCTTC
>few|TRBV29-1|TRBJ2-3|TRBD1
CSVGQGAPSNTDTQYF
TGCAGCGTTGGCCAGGGGGCCCCCTCGAACACAGATACGCAGTATTTT
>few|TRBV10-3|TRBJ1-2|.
CAISDFGQTNYGYTF
TGTGCCATCAGTGACTTTGGGCAGACAAACTATGGCTACACCTTC
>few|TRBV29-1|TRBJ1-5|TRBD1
CSVEGQGNQPQHF
TGCAGCGTCGAGGGACAGGGGAATCAGCCCCAGCATTTT
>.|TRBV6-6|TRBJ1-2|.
CASSLRSPHGYTF
TGTGCCAGCAGTCTCCGGTCCCCCCATGGCTACACCTTC
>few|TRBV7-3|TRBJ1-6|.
CASSHDRTSPLHF
TGTGCCAGCAGCCATGACAGGACGTCACCCCTCCACTTT
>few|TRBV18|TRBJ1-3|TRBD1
CASSLGTGERNTIYF
TGTGCCAGCTCACTGGGGACAGGAGAGAGAAACACCATATATTTT
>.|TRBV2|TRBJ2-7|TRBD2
CASTWDSPTSGRPYEQYF
TGTGCCAGCACATGGGACAGTCCGACTAGCGGGAGACCATACGAGCAGTACTTC
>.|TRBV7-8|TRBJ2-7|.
CASSLTGFGYEQYF
TGTGCCAGCAGCTTAACTGGTTTCGGGTACGAGCAGTACTTC
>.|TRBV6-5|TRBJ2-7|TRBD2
CASSYGTTSYEQYF
TGTGCCAGCAGTTACGGGACTACCTCCTACGAGCAGTACTTC
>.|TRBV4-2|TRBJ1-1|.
CASSHLSGGGTEAFF
TGTGCCAGCAGCCATTTGAGCGGGGGGGGCACTGAAGCTTTCTTT
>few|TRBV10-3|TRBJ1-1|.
CAIRDSRNTEAFF
TGTGCCATCAGGGACAGTAGGAACACTGAAGCTTTCTTT
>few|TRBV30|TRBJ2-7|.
CAWSARSPYEQYF
TGTGCCTGGAGTGCGAGGTCCCCCTACGAGCAGTACTTC